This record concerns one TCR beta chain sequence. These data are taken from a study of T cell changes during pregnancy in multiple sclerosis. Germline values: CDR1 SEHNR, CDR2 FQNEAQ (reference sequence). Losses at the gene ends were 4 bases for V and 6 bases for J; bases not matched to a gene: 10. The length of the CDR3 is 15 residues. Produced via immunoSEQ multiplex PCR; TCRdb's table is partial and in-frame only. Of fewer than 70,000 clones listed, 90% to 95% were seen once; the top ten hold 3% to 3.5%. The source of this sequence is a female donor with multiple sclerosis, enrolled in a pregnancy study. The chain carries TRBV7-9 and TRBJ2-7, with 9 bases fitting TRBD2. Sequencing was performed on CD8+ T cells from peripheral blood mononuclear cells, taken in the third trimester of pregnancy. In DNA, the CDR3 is TGTGCCAGCAGCTCCTCTTTGCGGGAGGGATGCGAGCAGTACTTC. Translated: CASSSSLREGCEQYF. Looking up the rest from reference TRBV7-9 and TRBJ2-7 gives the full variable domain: DTGVSQNPRHKITKRGQNVTFRCDPISEHNRLYWYRQTLGQGPEFLTYFQNEAQLEKSRLLSDRFSAERPKGSFSTLEIQRTEQGDSAMYLCASSSSLREGCEQYFGPGTRLTVT.